A selection of T cell receptor beta chains follows, all from one sample in a study of T cells in Graves' hyperthyroidism and ophthalmopathy. TCRdb re-derived calls from the multiplex PCR reads in MiXCR, one entry per CDR3 protein. The table shows roughly 200,000 distinct CDR3 sequences, with roughly 18% occurring only once. Source material: blood. The receptors stem from a man aged 35 to 55 with Graves' hyperthyroidism. The CDR3 runs from the conserved cysteine through the conserved F or W. A D gene is named only where the DNA matches it firmly.

CDR3 | V | D | J
CASSLRGGGGGQPQHF | TRBV3-1 | . | TRBJ1-5
CSVGTDGNTIYF | TRBV29-1 | . | TRBJ1-3
CASSPTGTGQETQYF | TRBV27 | TRBD1 | TRBJ2-5
CASSEEGAYSYNSPLHF | TRBV14 | TRBD1 | TRBJ1-6
CAISGLQGLRTEAFF | TRBV10-3 | TRBD1 | TRBJ1-1
CASTFGTTSYEQYF | TRBV7-9 | . | TRBJ2-7
CASSFAGGWDGGYTF | TRBV12-3/TRBV12-4 | . | TRBJ1-2
CATSDFKEDTQYF | TRBV24-1 | . | TRBJ2-3
CASSLAGSGTGELFF | TRBV11-3 | . | TRBJ2-2
CASSGGGFSEEKLFF | TRBV10-1 | . | TRBJ1-4
CASSISARGHNEQFF | TRBV19 | . | TRBJ2-1
CASSLADRVAAGNTIYF | TRBV12-3/TRBV12-4 | TRBD1 | TRBJ1-3
CASSLNVDSQETQYF | TRBV28 | . | TRBJ2-5
CASSSRDKETQYF | TRBV7-3 | . | TRBJ2-5
CASTAVGETQYF | TRBV2 | . | TRBJ2-5
CSAKGNEEKLFF | TRBV20-1 | . | TRBJ1-4
CASSLDYTGELFF | TRBV11-2 | . | TRBJ2-2